A single sample is the source of the 10 T cell receptor beta chains below, sequenced in a study of cytomegalovirus exposure and HLA in healthy donors. PCR used 60 Vbeta primers and 13 Jbeta primers. Data came from immunoSEQ multiplex PCR; TCRdb stores just in-frame clones and leaves some out. The data contain about 120,000 clones, 80% to 90% of them singletons. The material sequenced was PBMCs. The receptor set was obtained from a man aged 40-49 years in good health and CMV-seronegative.

V is TRBV9 and J is TRBJ1-1; TRBD1 might be the D (5 bases). The V end lost 0 bases, the J end lost 5 bases, and 11 bases lay between the germline ends. The length of the CDR3 is 14 residues. CDR1 and CDR2 (germline): SGDLS, YYNGEE. The chain's CDR3 is CASSVARVGTEAFF. The DNA of the CDR3 is TGTGCCAGCAGCGTAGCCAGGGTAGGGACTGAAGCTTTCTTT.

The V gene is TRBV19, the J gene TRBJ1-1; 7 positions agree with TRBD1. Germline-derived CDR1 and CDR2 are LNHDA and SQIVND (reference sequence). V shed 6 bases, J shed 1 base, and the junction held 5 bases outside the gene matches. CDR3 length: 14 residues. CDR3 nucleotide sequence: TGTGCCAGTAGGACAGGGCCACAGAACACTGAAGCTTTCTTT. It encodes CASRTGPQNTEAFF.

J is TRBJ1-1 and V is TRBV5-4, with D unclear. In germline, CDR1 is SGHNT, CDR2 YYREEE (reference sequence). V was pared by 4 bases and J by 5 bases, with 15 bases between. The CDR3 runs 14 residues. The CDR3 nucleotides read TGTGCCAGCAGCGCCAGGAACGCAACGACTGAAGCTTTCTTT. It yields the protein CASSARNATTEAFF.

This sequence joins TRBV29-1 and TRBJ1-2, with TRBD1 matching 7 bases. The CDR3 runs to 13 residues. Germline V gene data show CDR1 as SQVTM and CDR2 as ANQGSEA. The V and J ends lost 4 bases and 2 bases, in that order; junction bases with no gene match: 4. CDR3 sequence: CSVGGGPNYGYTF. In nucleotides, the CDR3 is TGCAGCGTTGGAGGGGGCCCCAACTATGGCTACACCTTC.

This sequence joins TRBV6-6 and TRBJ2-3, with 12 bases identical to TRBD2. The CDR3 has 16 residues. The ends lost 6 bases at V and 4 bases at J; junction bases unmatched: 8. Germline lookup yields CDR1 MNHNY and CDR2 SVGAGI (reference sequence). CDR3 amino acids: CASSSRLAGVADTQYF. CDR3 sequence (DNA): TGTGCCAGCAGCTCGAGACTAGCGGGAGTGGCAGATACGCAGTATTTT.

The rearrangement uses TRBV14 and TRBJ2-3; D remains unclear. CDR1 and CDR2 (germline): SGHDN, FVKESK. Trimming removed 0 bases from V and 6 bases from J, with 10 bases in between. This CDR3 contains 14 residues. Here the CDR3 DNA reads TGTGCCAGCAGCCAAGATTGGCCCAAGGATACGCAGTATTTT. This codes for CASSQDWPKDTQYF. The complete variable domain, with remaining parts taken from reference TRBV14 and TRBJ2-3, reads EAGVTQFPSHSVIEKGQTVTLRCDPISGHDNLYWYRRVMGKEIKFLLHFVKESKQDESGMPNNRFLAERTGGTYSTLKVQPAELEDSGVYFCASSQDWPKDTQYFGPGTRLTVL.

V is TRBV18 and J is TRBJ2-7; 12 nucleotides agree with TRBD1. CDR1 is KGHSH and CDR2 is LQKENI in the germline V gene. The CDR3 extends over 17 amino acids. With 6 bases clipped from V and 5 bases from J, the junction kept 14 bases outside the gene matches. CDR3: CASSPGQGAGLRHEQYF. CDR3 nucleotides: TGTGCCAGCTCCCCGGGACAGGGGGCAGGTCTCCGCCACGAGCAGTACTTC.

The CDR3 nucleotides are TGTGCCAGCCTACTAGCGACAATCACCGGGGAGCTGTTTTTT. Protein: CASLLATITGELFF. The chain has TRBV7-3 and TRBJ2-2, with 7 bases that match TRBD2. Germline-derived CDR1 and CDR2 are SGHTA and FQGTGA. The ends lost 8 bases at V and 4 bases at J; junction bases unmatched: 7. The CDR3 runs 14 residues. The full variable domain, in which reference TRBV7-3 and TRBJ2-2 provide the parts outside the CDR3, is GAGVSQTPSNKVTEKGKYVELRCDPISGHTALYWYRQSLGQGPEFLIYFQGTGAADDSGLPNDRFFAVRPEGSVSTLKIQRTERGDSAVYLCASLLATITGELFFGEGSRLTVL.

The rearrangement uses TRBV5-4 and TRBJ2-2; a weak D match, TRBD2 (6 bases). Trimming pared 4 bases from V and 4 bases from J, leaving 14 bases between. This CDR3 contains 15 residues. Germline values: CDR1 SGHNT, CDR2 YYREEE (reference sequence). Written as DNA, the CDR3 is TGTGCCAGCAGCCCGGCGCAGGGACTCACCGGGGAGCTGTTTTTT. It codes for CASSPAQGLTGELFF.

V gene TRBV6-6 combines with J gene TRBJ1-1; 9 nucleotides line up with TRBD1. The ends lost 5 bases at V and 5 bases at J; junction bases unmatched: 6. Germline CDR1 reads MNHNY; CDR2 reads SVGAGI (reference sequence). This CDR3 spans 14 amino acids. The CDR3 reads CASSTGTGKTEAFF. CDR3 in DNA: TGTGCCAGCAGTACCGGGACAGGGAAGACTGAAGCTTTCTTT.